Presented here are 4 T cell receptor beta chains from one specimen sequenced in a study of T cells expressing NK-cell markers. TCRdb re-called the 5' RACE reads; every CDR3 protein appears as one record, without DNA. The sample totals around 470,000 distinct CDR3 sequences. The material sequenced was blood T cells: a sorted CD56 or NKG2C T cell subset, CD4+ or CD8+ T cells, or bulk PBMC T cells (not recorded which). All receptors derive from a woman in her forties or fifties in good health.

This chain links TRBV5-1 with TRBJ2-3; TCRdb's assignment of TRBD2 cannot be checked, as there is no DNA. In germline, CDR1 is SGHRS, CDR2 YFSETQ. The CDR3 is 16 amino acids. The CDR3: CASSLGRLAATDTQYF.

The CDR3 loop is CAWSVRPSGRAFNEQFF. The chain links TRBV30 to TRBJ2-1; the D gene TCRdb calls, TRBD2, cannot be checked with no DNA. This CDR3 has 17 amino acids. Germline V gene data show CDR1 as GTSNPN and CDR2 as SVGIG (reference sequence). The full variable domain, its missing parts supplied by reference TRBV30 and TRBJ2-1, is SQTIHQWPATLVQPVGSPLSLECTVEGTSNPNLYWYRQAAGRGLQLLFYSVGIGQISSEVPQNLSASRPQDRQFILSSKKLLLSDSGFYLCAWSVRPSGRAFNEQFFGPGTRLTVL.

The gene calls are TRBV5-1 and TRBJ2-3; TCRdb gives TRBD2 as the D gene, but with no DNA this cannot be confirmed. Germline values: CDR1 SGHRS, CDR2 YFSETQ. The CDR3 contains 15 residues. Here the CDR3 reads CASRIAGGNTDTQYF.

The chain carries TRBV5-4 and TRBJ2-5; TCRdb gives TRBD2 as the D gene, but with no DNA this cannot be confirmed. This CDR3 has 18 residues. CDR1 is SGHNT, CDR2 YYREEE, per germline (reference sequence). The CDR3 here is CASSLGGWTGSGQETQYF.